This T cell receptor (beta chain) derives from a study of T cells in localized non-small cell lung cancer. Study conclusions and caveats: Multi-region tumor sequencing was not done, so intratumor heterogeneity could not be excluded. Compared with tumor, uninvolved adjacent lung displayed greater T cell clonality, ranking highest overall.

TCRdb keeps only in-frame clones here, not all; method: immunoSEQ multiplex PCR. The table shows fewer than 25,000 clones, with roughly nine tenths occurring only once. A word on this clone: Its antigen is not known.

Germline V lookup: CDR1 LGHNA, CDR2 YNFKEQ. CDR3 length: 15 amino acids. V lost 0 bases and J 7 bases, leaving 13 bases between the germline ends. Sample: peripheral blood, taken before any cancer treatment. This rearrangement joins TRBV4-2 to TRBJ2-1, with D possibly being TRBD2 (6 bases). The receptor comes from a woman aged 35-70 years with stage I lung adenocarcinoma. This chain's CDR3 is CASSQDRAGRNEQFF. The CDR3 region has the DNA TGTGCCAGCAGCCAAGATCGGGCTGGGAGGAATGAGCAGTTCTTC.